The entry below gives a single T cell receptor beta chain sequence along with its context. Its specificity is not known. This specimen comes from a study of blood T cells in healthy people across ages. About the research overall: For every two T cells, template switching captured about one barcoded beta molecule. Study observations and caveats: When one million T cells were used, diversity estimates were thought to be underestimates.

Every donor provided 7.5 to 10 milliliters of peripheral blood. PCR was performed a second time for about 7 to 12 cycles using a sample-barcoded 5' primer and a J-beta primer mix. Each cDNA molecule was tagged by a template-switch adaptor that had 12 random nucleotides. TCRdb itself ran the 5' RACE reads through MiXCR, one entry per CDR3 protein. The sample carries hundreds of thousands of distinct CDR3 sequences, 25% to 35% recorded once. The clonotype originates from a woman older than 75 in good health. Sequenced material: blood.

This CDR3 reads CSVTGLGGYTF. The CDR3 DNA reads TGCAGCGTCACAGGGTTAGGTGGCTACACCTTC. This chain joins TRBV20-1 and TRBJ1-2, with D tentatively TRBD1 (6 bases). Germline assignment: CDR1 DFQATT and CDR2 SNEGSKA (reference sequence). The CDR3 runs 11 residues.